The source of this T cell receptor (beta chain) is a study of T cell repertoires in cytomegalovirus infection. As for the study in general: Used in the study were CMV epitopes, some recently identified and HLA-C-restricted, others well-studied and HLA-B-restricted. A matching HLA type, together with CMV infection, was signaled by public TCR beta signatures. Notes on the study in general: Identification of carriers of CMV plus the relevant HLA was achieved through cumulative public TCR beta family frequency.

This clonotype was seen a few times. Antigen: not known. Using its own MiXCR run on the reads, TCRdb lists one record per CDR3 protein. The table includes a few hundred thousand distinct CDR3 sequences, around 40% detected once. Germline V lookup: CDR1 KGHSH, CDR2 LQKENI. The CDR3 totals 13 residues. V was trimmed by 8 bases and J by 3 bases, leaving 14 bases between them. Sequences were derived from cultured PBMCs, sampled from culture after CMV antigen stimulation. V usage is TRBV18 and J usage is TRBJ2-7; no firm D call. The sequence derives from a human donor in good health (CMV status not recorded). Some clones in this sample may be carry-over from other donors' samples. Here the CDR3 reads CASQRPGLYEQYF. For the CDR3, the DNA is TGTGCCAGCCAAAGGCCCGGCCTCTACGAGCAGTACTTC.